The 25 T cell receptor beta chains presented below share a single source sample, sequenced in a study of blood T cell repertoires in COVID-19. Assay: immunoSEQ multiplex PCR; the TCRdb copy retains only in-frame clones and omits some. The sample has fewer than 200,000 clones; less than 85% are singletons. Sequenced material: peripheral blood. These receptors were collected from a woman of 80 years or more with acute or convalescent COVID-19.

V is TRBV4-1 and J is TRBJ2-1; 9 bases match TRBD2. The CDR3 has 15 amino acids. CDR1 MGHRA and CDR2 YSYEKL come from the germline V gene. Germline trimming cut 1 base from V and 6 bases from J; bases unmatched to any gene: 4. CDR3 in DNA: TGCGCCAGCAGCCAAGGGTCTAGCGGGGCCAATGAGCAGTTCTTC. It translates to CASSQGSSGANEQFF.

The chain has TRBV27 and TRBJ2-1; 9 bases are shared with TRBD2. With V trimmed by 6 bases and J by 4 bases, 7 bases remained unmatched. This CDR3 has 15 residues. Germline CDR1 is MNHEY and CDR2 is SMNVEV (reference sequence). For the CDR3, the DNA is TGTGCCAGCAGGCTGACTAGCGGACTATACAATGAGCAGTTCTTC. Protein: CASRLTSGLYNEQFF.

The chain is built from TRBV14 and TRBJ1-1, with a possible D match to TRBD1 (6 bases). Germline CDR1 SGHDN, CDR2 FVKESK. This CDR3 is built from 13 residues. Trimming removed 4 bases at V and 13 bases at J, with 19 bases between. In DNA form, the CDR3 reads TGTGCCAGCAGCCTCCTTAGGTCACAGGGTGTTTTCTTT. Protein sequence: CASSLLRSQGVFF.

This chain uses TRBV7-9 with TRBJ2-4; 7 positions agree with TRBD2. The germline gives CDR1 SEHNR, CDR2 FQNEAQ (reference sequence). The length of the CDR3 is 15 residues. J was trimmed by 8 bases and V by 4 bases; bases with no gene match: 11. The CDR3 DNA follows: TGTGCCAGCAGCTCACCTAGCGGAAGGACGGACATTCAGTACTTC. Its translation: CASSSPSGRTDIQYF.

This clone came up a few times. The J gene is TRBJ2-7, the V gene TRBV10-3, with D maybe TRBD2 (6 bases). Germline V lookup: CDR1 ENHRY, CDR2 SYGVKD. The CDR3 spans 13 residues. The V and J ends lost 5 bases and 6 bases respectively, with 14 bases between them. The CDR3 spells CAISSGTLPEQYF. The CDR3 region has the DNA TGTGCCATCAGTTCCGGGACTCTCCCCGAGCAGTACTTC.

The rearrangement joins TRBV27 to TRBJ1-5; a possible D gene is TRBD1 (6 bases). V was trimmed by 10 bases and J by 5 bases, leaving 15 bases between them. Germline V gene sequence: CDR1 MNHEY, CDR2 SMNVEV (reference sequence). The CDR3 is made up of 13 amino acids. DNA of the CDR3: TGTGCCAACGCGAGGGGGTGGGATCAGCCCCAGCATTTT. Its protein product is CANARGWDQPQHF.

The genes are TRBV28 and TRBJ1-6; weak D call: TRBD1 (6 bases). V lost 8 bases, J lost 7 bases, and 18 bases lay in between. This CDR3 contains 15 residues. Per germline, CDR1 MDHEN and CDR2 SYDVKM. The CDR3 is CASGYGQPGNSPLHF. The DNA for the CDR3 is TGTGCCAGCGGATATGGACAGCCGGGGAATTCACCCCTCCACTTT.

The rearrangement joins TRBV21-1 to TRBJ2-7; whether TRBD2, the table's D call, matches the DNA was not checked. TRBV21-1 constitutes a pseudogene. The CDR3 spans 13 residues. This CDR3 is CASSKYGSYEQYF. The CDR3 nucleotides are TGTGCCAGCAGCAAATACGGCTCCTACGAGCAGTACTTC.

The rearrangement uses TRBV10-1 and TRBJ2-7, with 8 bases fitting TRBD1. CDR1 WNHNN and CDR2 SYGVQD come from the germline V gene (reference sequence). CDR3 length equals 14 residues. Trimming took 3 bases from V and 2 from J; bases not matched to a gene: 3. The CDR3 nucleotides read TGCGCCAGCAGTGACAGGACAGGGACCTACGAGCAGTACTTC. This gives the protein CASSDRTGTYEQYF.

This clone has a handful of counts. The V gene is TRBV5-1, the J gene TRBJ2-6, with 8 bases matching TRBD1. The germline CDR1 and CDR2 sequences are SGHRS and YFSETQ. Unmatched junction bases numbered 17, after V lost 5 bases and J lost 4 bases. This CDR3 is 19 amino acids long. In nucleotides, the CDR3 is TGCGCCAGCAGGGATCTCTGGGCCAGGGGGCGGGCAGGGGCCAACGTCCTGACTTTC. This encodes CASRDLWARGRAGANVLTF.

The chain links TRBV4-1 to TRBJ2-7; the D gene is possibly TRBD1 (5 bases). The germline V gene encodes CDR1 MGHRA and CDR2 YSYEKL. CDR3 length: 12 amino acids. The V and J ends lost 4 bases and 6 bases respectively, with 10 bases between them. In nucleotides, the CDR3 is TGCGCCAGCAGCCTAGCAGGGCTCGAGCAGTACTTC. As protein: CASSLAGLEQYF.

The CDR3 is CASSLGGQGVPEAFF. CDR3 nucleotides: TGCGCCAGCAGCTTGGGGGGACAGGGGGTGCCTGAAGCTTTCTTT. The chain joins TRBV5-1 to TRBJ1-1; 11 bases agree with TRBD1. With V trimmed by 0 bases and J by 6 bases, 4 bases remained unmatched. CDR3 length: 15 residues. Germline loops: CDR1 SGHRS, CDR2 YFSETQ.

CDR3 residues: CASSLARVTEAFF. The CDR3 nucleotides read TGCGCCAGCAGCTTGGCACGGGTTACTGAAGCTTTCTTT. The rearrangement joins TRBV5-1 to TRBJ1-1; D is ambiguous. V was clipped by 0 bases and J by 5 bases, with 8 bases between them. This CDR3 region has 13 residues. Per germline, CDR1 SGHRS and CDR2 YFSETQ.

This clone appeared a few times. The chain combines TRBV19 with TRBJ2-5; 7 nucleotides align to TRBD2. Germline V CDR1 and CDR2: LNHDA, SQIVND (reference sequence). The V segment lost 5 bases and the J segment 1 base; nucleotides outside the gene matches: 4. The CDR3 length is 14 residues. The CDR3 reads CASSRDYLQETQYF. In DNA form, the CDR3 reads TGTGCCAGTAGTCGGGACTACCTCCAAGAGACCCAGTACTTC.

This chain connects TRBV5-4 to TRBJ2-2; 7 bases map to TRBD1. V lost 3 bases to trimming and J lost 3 bases; unmatched junction nucleotides: 5. The CDR3 sequence is 15 residues long. The V gene's germline CDR1 is SGHNT and CDR2 YYREEE (reference sequence). The CDR3 DNA sequence: TGTGCCAGCAGCTCAACCGGGACAGACACCGGGGAGCTGTTTTTT. Its translation: CASSSTGTDTGELFF.

J is TRBJ2-3 and V is TRBV5-8; no clear D. CDR1 is SGHTS and CDR2 is YDEGEE in the germline V gene. With 7 bases removed from V and 3 bases from J, the gap between germline ends came to 12 bases. The CDR3 is made up of 13 amino acids. Here the CDR3 reads CASPPARTDTQYF. CDR3 DNA: TGTGCCAGCCCACCCGCCCGGACAGATACGCAGTATTTT. The complete variable domain, with remaining parts taken from reference TRBV5-8 and TRBJ2-3, reads EAGVTQSPTHLIKTRGQQATLRCSPISGHTSVYWYQQALGLGLQFLLWYDEGEERNRGNFPPRFSGRQFPNYSSELNVNALELEDSALYLCASPPARTDTQYFGPGTRLTVL.

This clone was picked up a small number of times. The gene calls are TRBV28 and TRBJ1-2; 9 positions match TRBD1. CDR1 is MDHEN, CDR2 SYDVKM, per germline. With 5 bases clipped from V and 7 bases from J, the junction kept 5 bases outside the gene matches. This CDR3 has 13 amino acids. CDR3 amino acids: CASSRQGGFGYTF. CDR3 nucleotide sequence: TGTGCCAGCAGTCGACAGGGGGGTTTTGGCTACACCTTC.

The chain joins TRBV28 to TRBJ1-2; 8 bases map to TRBD1. The V gene end was trimmed by 1 base and the J gene end by 6 bases; junction bases not matched to a gene: 13. Germline V gene data show CDR1 as MDHEN and CDR2 as SYDVKM. The CDR3 spans 17 residues. DNA of the CDR3: TGTGCCAGCAGTTTATCAACATGGGGACAGGCTCTTGATGGCTACACCTTC. It specifies CASSLSTWGQALDGYTF.

V and J are TRBV5-1 and TRBJ1-1; 8 bases line up with TRBD1. V was clipped by 4 bases and J by 0 bases; unmatched bases: 8. The CDR3 contains 16 residues. Germline V gene lookup returns CDR1 SGHRS and CDR2 YFSETQ. Here the CDR3 reads CASSTGQATMNTEAFF. Written as DNA, the CDR3 is TGCGCCAGCAGCACGGGACAGGCTACGATGAACACTGAAGCTTTCTTT.

The chain is built from TRBV10-2 and TRBJ1-5, with D perhaps TRBD1 (6 bases). The V end was cut by 8 bases, the J end by 3 bases, with 20 bases between. In germline, CDR1 is WSHSY, CDR2 SAAADI. The CDR3 totals 16 residues. The CDR3: CASGGDRLRNNQPQHF. The CDR3, as DNA: TGCGCCAGCGGAGGAGACAGGTTAAGGAACAATCAGCCCCAGCATTTT.

This clone was seen a few times. This chain connects TRBV13 to TRBJ2-2; 8 nucleotides line up with TRBD2. Per germline, CDR1 PRHDT and CDR2 FYEKMQ (reference sequence). V shed 5 bases and J 7 bases; nucleotides not matched to a gene: 12. CDR3 length: 16 residues. CDR3 nucleotides: TGTGCCAGCAGCACCCCGACGGCGGGGGGCGACGGGGAGCTGTTTTTT. This encodes CASSTPTAGGDGELFF.

V gene TRBV3-1 (or the pseudogene TRBV3-2) combines with J gene TRBJ2-2; 7 bases match TRBD2. The junction had 3 bases not matched to a gene; V was cut back by 6 bases and J by 2 bases. In germline, CDR1 is LGHDT, CDR2 YNNKEL (reference sequence). The CDR3 contains 14 residues. The CDR3 spells CASRPTSNTGELFF. DNA for the CDR3: TGTGCCAGCAGGCCGACTAGCAACACCGGGGAGCTGTTTTTT.

A few counts support this clone. CDR3 loop: CASRKWTGKSYEQYF. CDR3 sequence (DNA): TGTGCCAGCAGAAAATGGACAGGGAAGTCCTACGAGCAGTACTTC. The rearrangement joins TRBV11-2 to TRBJ2-7; the match to TRBD1 covers 8 bases. The germline CDR1 and CDR2 sequences are SGHAT and FQNNGV. The CDR3 has 15 amino acids. V shed 6 bases, J shed 1 base, and the junction held 8 bases outside the gene matches.

V gene TRBV13 combines with J gene TRBJ2-5; 12 nucleotides agree with TRBD2. The CDR3 is made up of 16 amino acids. The junction had 5 bases not matched to a gene; V was cut back by 2 bases and J by 4 bases. Germline lookup yields CDR1 PRHDT and CDR2 FYEKMQ (reference sequence). The CDR3 here is CASSLPGLAGRETQYF. CDR3 in DNA: TGTGCCAGCAGCTTACCGGGACTAGCGGGTCGAGAGACCCAGTACTTC.

The chain joins TRBV5-1 to TRBJ2-3; D is unresolved. The ends were cut back, 0 bases at V and 0 bases at J, with 14 bases in the middle. The CDR3 sequence is 17 residues long. Germline-derived CDR1 and CDR2 are SGHRS and YFSETQ. The CDR3 protein is CASSLGLGRLSTDTQYF. Here the CDR3 DNA reads TGCGCCAGCAGCTTGGGTTTAGGCAGGCTAAGCACAGATACGCAGTATTTT.